Following are 29 T cell receptor beta chains from one sample sequenced in a study of regulatory T cells in long-lasting Graves disease. The authors built TCR beta libraries using iRepertoire HTBI primers and Arm-PCR of CDR3 regions. Using its own MiXCR run on the multiplex PCR reads, TCRdb lists one record per CDR3 protein. Among approximately 500,000 distinct CDR3 sequences listed, approximately 21% were seen once. Indicated time point: persistent/refractory GD, antithyroid drugs over 5 years with positive TRAb. PBMC RNA was the source of the TCR library. The sequencing used peripheral blood mononuclear cells (PBMCs), collected when the disease was refractory, from a patient treated with antithyroid drugs. These receptors were obtained from a female donor with Graves disease.

This chain links TRBV12-3 or TRBV12-4 with TRBJ2-5; maybe TRBD2 (5 bases). The CDR3 consists of 14 residues. The V end lost 6 bases, the J end lost 7 bases, and 18 bases lay between the germline ends. CDR3 sequence reads: CASSEILEQRTQYF. The CDR3 nucleotides are TGTGCCAGCAGCGAAATACTAGAACAACGGACCCAGTACTTC.

This clonotype showed up just a few times. The rearrangement uses TRBV10-3 and TRBJ1-4; D is ambiguous. Trimming left V 4 bases short and J 6 bases short, with 9 bases between. This CDR3 is 13 amino acids long. Germline assignment: CDR1 ENHRY and CDR2 SYGVKD. CDR3: CAISGGVDEKLFF. The CDR3 DNA follows: TGTGCCATCAGTGGGGGAGTCGATGAAAAACTGTTTTTT.

The V call is TRBV28, the J call TRBJ2-1, with D perhaps TRBD1 or TRBD2 (5 bases each). Germline values: CDR1 MDHEN, CDR2 SYDVKM. V lost 5 bases, J lost 6 bases, and 17 bases lay in between. This CDR3 has 15 amino acids. The CDR3 region has the DNA TGTGCCAGCAGTCCCCCTCGGGGACGATTCAATGAGCAGTTCTTC. This translates into CASSPPRGRFNEQFF.

This clonotype was observed many times. V and J are TRBV28 and TRBJ1-4; 7 nucleotides agree with TRBD1. Germline lookup yields CDR1 MDHEN and CDR2 SYDVKM. V gave up 4 bases and J gave up 8 bases; unmatched junction bases: 13. The CDR3 runs to 16 residues. CDR3 bases: TGTGCCAGCAGTTCCCGTCGACAGGGTACAGGCGAAAAACTGTTTTTT. It encodes CASSSRRQGTGEKLFF. Full variable domain (outside the CDR3, taken from reference TRBV28 and TRBJ1-4): DVKVTQSSRYLVKRTGEKVFLECVQDMDHENMFWYRQDPGLGLRLIYFSYDVKMKEKGDIPEGYSVSREKKERFSLILESASTNQTSMYLCASSSRRQGTGEKLFFGSGTQLSVL.

Comment on this clonotype: This is likely a read error, given that the CDR3 carries no conserved phenylalanine or tryptophan at its end. This chain joins TRBV28 and TRBJ2-7, with 7 bases identical to TRBD2. Germline values: CDR1 MDHEN, CDR2 SYDVKM. The CDR3 extends over 13 amino acids. With 3 bases clipped from V and 3 bases from J, the junction kept 2 bases outside the gene matches. The DNA of the CDR3 is TGTGCCAGCAGTTTTCGGGGGGTCTACGAGCAGTACCTC. Translated: CASSFRGVYEQYL.

Points on this clonotype: This sequence may be a read error, since a much larger clone differs from it by one base. CDR3 in DNA: TGTGCCAGCGGAGGCTATCGGCAGGGGGGGGGGGGCGAGACCCAGTACTTC. This sequence encodes CASGGYRQGGGGETQYF. The V call is TRBV25-1, the J call TRBJ2-5, with D possibly called TRBD1 or TRBD2 (7 bases each). The V end was cut by 8 bases, the J end by 5 bases, with 27 bases between. Germline V gene sequence: CDR1 MGHDK, CDR2 SYGVNS. CDR3 length: 17 residues.

This clonotype was counted ten times or more. The J gene is TRBJ1-1, the V gene TRBV3-1, with D uncertain. The CDR3 is made up of 14 amino acids. V was cut by 2 bases and J by 4 bases, with 11 bases left in between. The germline V gene encodes CDR1 LGHDT and CDR2 YNNKEL (reference sequence). The CDR3 spells CASSQSSISTEAFF. CDR3 in DNA: TGTGCCAGCAGCCAATCTTCGATAAGCACTGAAGCTTTCTTT. Variable domain in full (rest from reference TRBV3-1 and TRBJ1-1): DTAVSQTPKYLVTQMGNDKSIKCEQNLGHDTMYWYKQDSKKFLKIMFSYNNKELIINETVPNRFSPKSPDKAHLNLHINSLELGDSAVYFCASSQSSISTEAFFGQGTRLTVV.

This chain uses TRBV5-1 with TRBJ1-1; D possibly corresponds to TRBD1 (5 bases). The CDR3 extends over 14 amino acids. From germline, CDR1 is SGHRS and CDR2 YFSETQ. V gave up 0 bases and J gave up 8 bases, with 14 bases separating them. The CDR3 bases are TGCGCCAGCAGCTTGGGTGGTCAGGGACTCGAAGCTTTCTTT. This translates into CASSLGGQGLEAFF.

Concerning this clonotype: A much larger clone differs from this one at a single base, so this may be a read error. The chain carries TRBV7-9 and TRBJ2-2; D is ambiguous. This CDR3 is built from 15 residues. CDR1 SEHNR and CDR2 FQNEAQ come from the germline V gene (reference sequence). V was clipped by 1 base and J by 1 base, with 7 bases between them. The CDR3 is CASSLEAGNTGELFF. The CDR3 DNA sequence: TGTGCCAGCAGCTTAGAGGCAGGGAACACCGGGGAGCTGTTTTTT.

The chain links TRBV20-1 to TRBJ2-7, with TRBD2 identical over 12 bases. With V trimmed by 4 bases and J by 5 bases, 9 bases remained unmatched. The CDR3 sequence is 15 residues long. Germline CDR1 and CDR2: DFQATT and SNEGSKA (reference sequence). CDR3 DNA: TGCAGTGCTACCGATTCTAGCGGGAGGGCCGACGAGCAGTACTTC. Translated: CSATDSSGRADEQYF.

This clonotype was seen ten or more times. This chain connects TRBV20-1 to TRBJ2-5, with D possibly being TRBD2 (5 bases). The CDR3 sequence is 12 residues long. V was trimmed by 1 base and J by 5 bases, leaving 8 bases between them. Germline-derived CDR1 and CDR2 are DFQATT and SNEGSKA (reference sequence). The CDR3 nucleotides read TGCAGTGCTAGAGTTCGAGGGGAGACCCAGTACTTC. Protein product: CSARVRGETQYF.

The sample holds many counts of this clonotype. The chain has TRBV7-8 and TRBJ1-2; 7 bases are shared with TRBD1. The V gene's germline CDR1 is SGHVS and CDR2 FQNEAQ. The CDR3 loop spans 15 amino acids. Trimming took 4 bases from V and 2 from J; bases not matched to a gene: 7. The CDR3 nucleotides read TGTGCCAGCAGCTATAGGACAGGAGTCAACTATGGCTACACCTTC. It codes for CASSYRTGVNYGYTF.

There are many counts of this clonotype. J is TRBJ1-1 and V is TRBV6-1, with 7 bases matching TRBD1. V lost 3 bases and J lost 4; bases outside the gene matches: 5. Germline assignment: CDR1 MNHNS and CDR2 SASEGT. This CDR3 contains 14 residues. The CDR3 bases are TGTGCCAGCAGTGACGAGGGGGCCGGCACTGAAGCTTTCTTT. Translation gives CASSDEGAGTEAFF.

The genes are TRBV12-3 or TRBV12-4 and TRBJ2-1; 15 positions agree with TRBD2. With V trimmed by 8 bases and J by 7 bases, 6 bases remained unmatched. The CDR3 is made up of 15 amino acids. CDR3 DNA: TGTGCCAGCTGCGGCGGGACTAGCGGGGGGAATGAGCAGTTCTTC. Translated: CASCGGTSGGNEQFF.

This clonotype showed up just a few times. The chain recombines TRBV9 with TRBJ1-6; no reliable D call. V was clipped by 0 bases and J by 9 bases, with 7 bases between them. CDR1 SGDLS and CDR2 YYNGEE come from the germline V gene. This CDR3 is built from 13 residues. CDR3 sequence: CASSVETSSPLHF. The CDR3 bases are TGTGCCAGCAGCGTAGAGACGAGTTCACCCCTCCACTTT.

About this clonotype: A much larger clonotype is one base distant, so this may be a read error. This sequence joins TRBV7-9 and TRBJ1-1; the D is unclear. Looked up from germline, CDR1 is SEHNR and CDR2 is FQNEAQ (reference sequence). The CDR3 contains 15 residues. The CDR3 DNA sequence: TGTACCAGCAGCCTACAGAGCCCTTCGAACACTGAAGCTTTCTTT. Its translation: CTSSLQSPSNTEAFF.

This clonotype was seen a single time. A much larger clone differs by one base, so this may be a read error. The rearrangement uses TRBV6-9 and TRBJ2-7; maybe TRBD1 (6 bases). The length of the CDR3 is 16 residues. Per germline, CDR1 MNHGY and CDR2 SVAAGI. CDR3 coding DNA: TGTGCCAGCGGTTACGGCCGGCCAGGGGATTCCTACGAGCAGTACTTC. This codes for CASGYGRPGDSYEQYF.

This chain links TRBV9 with TRBJ2-2, with D unresolved. CDR1 and CDR2 from the germline V gene are SGDLS and YYNGEE. CDR3 length: 15 amino acids. The V end lost 0 bases, the J end lost 7 bases, and 13 bases lay between the germline ends. This chain's CDR3 is CASSVADRLIGELFF. The CDR3 DNA reads as TGTGCCAGCAGCGTAGCCGACCGCCTGATCGGGGAGCTGTTTTTT.

The V call is TRBV18, the J call TRBJ2-7, with TRBD2 identical over 10 bases. The CDR3 loop spans 16 amino acids. Germline V gives CDR1 KGHSH, CDR2 LQKENI. V was pared by 3 bases and J by 6 bases, with 11 bases of the junction left unmatched. In DNA, the CDR3 is TGTGCCAGCTCACCTCCTGGTCTAGCGGGAGTGGGCGAGCAGTACTTC. It codes for CASSPPGLAGVGEQYF.

This clonotype was picked up a small number of times. The chain joins TRBV10-3 to TRBJ2-5; 13 bases are a match to TRBD2. This CDR3 comprises 16 residues. J lost 1 base, V lost 8 bases, and 7 bases had no gene match. CDR1 is ENHRY, CDR2 SYGVKD, per germline. For the CDR3, the DNA is TGTGCCATCGGAGGACTAGCGGGAGCGCCCCAAGAGACCCAGTACTTC. It translates to CAIGGLAGAPQETQYF.

For this clonotype: A much larger clone lies a single base off, so this may be a read error. The V gene is TRBV7-2, the J gene TRBJ1-4, with 9 bases that match TRBD1. The CDR3 covers 13 residues. CDR1 SGHTA and CDR2 FQGNSA come from the germline V gene. DNA for the CDR3: TGTGCCATCAGCTTTGCGGGGACAGGGACCCTGTTTTTT. Amino acid sequence: CAISFAGTGTLFF.

Turning to this clonotype: This may be a read error, as it is one base from a much larger clone. The rearrangement links TRBV7-9 to TRBJ2-7; D tentatively reads TRBD1 or TRBD2 (5 bases each). V lost 5 bases and J lost 7, with 21 bases in between. The CDR3 covers 15 residues. CDR1 is SEHNR and CDR2 is FQNEAQ in the germline V gene (reference sequence). CDR3 coding DNA: TGTGCCAGCAGCGCCCGACAGTCGACAACGGGGGAGCAGTACTTC. Protein sequence: CASSARQSTTGEQYF.

This clonotype has at least ten counts. The chain is built from TRBV2 and TRBJ1-4; D is uncertain. V was cut by 7 bases and J by 4 bases, with 10 bases left in between. In germline, CDR1 is SNHLY, CDR2 FYNNEI. The CDR3 is 13 residues long. The CDR3 DNA reads as TGTGCCAGCAAAGAGGACCATAATGAAAAACTGTTTTTT. Protein: CASKEDHNEKLFF. The whole variable domain, remainder taken from reference TRBV2 and TRBJ1-4, is EPEVTQTPSHQVTQMGQEVILRCVPISNHLYFYWYRQILGQKVEFLVSFYNNEISEKSEIFDDQFSVERPDGSNFTLKIRSTKLEDSAMYFCASKEDHNEKLFFGSGTQLSVL.

Regarding this clonotype: Since a much larger clone is just one base distant, this may be a read error. V gene TRBV6-2 or TRBV6-3 combines with J gene TRBJ1-1; TRBD1 aligns across 8 bases. CDR3 length equals 15 residues. Germline CDR1 reads MNHEY; CDR2 reads SVGEGT. CDR3 loop: CACSDGQGARTEAFF. The DNA of the CDR3 is TGTGCCTGCAGTGACGGTCAGGGGGCGAGGACTGAAGCTTTCTTT.

Ten or more counts support this clonotype. The genes are TRBV7-9 and TRBJ2-5, with TRBD1 matching over 12 bases. From germline, CDR1 is SEHNR and CDR2 FQNEAQ (reference sequence). With 3 bases clipped from V and 6 bases from J, the junction kept 5 bases outside the gene matches. This CDR3 region has 15 residues. CDR3 DNA sequence: TGTGCCAGCAGCTTCGGGACAGGGGGCTTGAAGACCCAGTACTTC. Translating it yields CASSFGTGGLKTQYF.

Ten or more counts support this clonotype. The chain recombines TRBV27 with TRBJ1-6, with TRBD1 matching 9 bases. The CDR3 sequence is 17 residues long. V gave up 2 bases and J gave up 5 bases; unmatched junction bases: 7. Looked up from germline, CDR1 is MNHEY and CDR2 is SMNVEV (reference sequence). The CDR3 DNA reads TGTGCCAGCAGTTTAAGGTGGGACAGGGATAATAATTCACCCCTCCACTTT. Translating it yields CASSLRWDRDNNSPLHF.

This clonotype showed up just a few times. A much larger clone lies one base from this, so it may be a read error. The chain recombines TRBV6-4 with TRBJ1-5; the match to TRBD1 covers 10 bases. The J segment lost 4 bases and the V segment lost 3 bases, leaving 0 bases of the junction unmatched. Per germline, CDR1 MRHNA and CDR2 SNTAGT. The CDR3 runs to 14 residues. The CDR3 protein is CASSEGQGNQPQHF. CDR3 DNA: TGTGCCAGCAGTGAGGGACAGGGGAATCAGCCCCAGCATTTT.

This clonotype has at least ten counts. The chain is built from TRBV9 and TRBJ1-1; 7 bases fit TRBD1. Germline V CDR1 and CDR2: SGDLS, YYNGEE. CDR3 length: 14 amino acids. Trimming cost V 0 bases and J 8 bases; bases outside gene matches: 7. The CDR3 nucleotides are TGTGCCAGCAGCGTAGATGGGGACAGTAGCGAAGCTTTCTTT. This gives the protein CASSVDGDSSEAFF.

The chain recombines TRBV19 with TRBJ1-1, with D possibly being TRBD1 (5 bases). Germline CDR1 and CDR2: LNHDA and SQIVND (reference sequence). Trimming cost V 8 bases and J 5 bases, with 21 bases left between them. This CDR3 contains 15 residues. The CDR3 coding sequence is TGTGCCAGTTACATCGGCGGGCAGGGCCGAACTGAAGCTTTCTTT. As protein: CASYIGGQGRTEAFF.